This TCR beta chain was sequenced during a study of blood T cell repertoires in COVID-19. As for the study in general: Material from acute and convalescent COVID-19 was sourced from the United States, Italy and Spain. PBMCs, B-cell-depleted T cells, or T cells were the source of the cDNA or gDNA that made up the material.

Between the trimmed V and J ends, which lost 4 bases and 0 bases, there was a span of 4 bases. The V gene's germline CDR1 is SGHTA and CDR2 FQGNSA. The CDR3 has 12 residues. In the authors' workflow: Reference gene primer amplification in the assay estimated nucleated cell counts. Here immunoSEQ multiplex PCR was the method, and the copy in TCRdb shows in-frame clones only, minus some. V and J calls and clone size are copied from that table; D and trimming were computed from the DNA. Of about 64,000 clones in the sample, around 90% are singletons; the top ten hold approximately 1.5%. The TCR sequence derives from a human donor in a cohort sampled during active COVID-19. The chain recombines TRBV7-2 with TRBJ2-7; the D is unclear. The sequenced material came from peripheral blood. The CDR3: CASSSNSYEQYF. The CDR3 coding sequence is TGTGCCAGCAGCTCAAACTCCTACGAGCAGTACTTC.